This T cell receptor beta chain was documented in a study of blood T cell repertoires in COVID-19. In the study overall: In each case, the material was cDNA or gDNA derived from T cells, B-cell-depleted T cells, or PBMCs.

In terms of age and location, participants ranged from about 18 to 90 years and lived in about two dozen US areas. Exposed participants came across a COVID-19 case within 2 weeks before study entry. This table comes from immunoSEQ multiplex PCR, and its TCRdb copy is limited to in-frame clones, with some not included. The sample lists 200,000 to 300,000 clones, roughly four fifths occurring once. Germline V gene sequence: CDR1 MDHEN, CDR2 SYDVKM. The CDR3 spans 15 residues. V gave up 0 bases and J gave up 0 bases, with 9 bases separating them. The sample was PBMCs or T cells enriched from blood (not recorded which). This sequence was found in a woman in her thirties or forties who had been exposed to COVID-19. V and J are TRBV28 and TRBJ2-7; a possible D gene is TRBD2 (6 bases). This CDR3 is CASSLWMGGSYEQYF. The CDR3 bases are TGTGCCAGCAGTTTATGGATGGGGGGCTCCTACGAGCAGTACTTC.